This T cell receptor (beta chain) derives from a study of beta chain features in type 1 diabetes. The overall study: Sorted cell examination encompassed approximately 110 million cells across all samples.

Investigators reverse transcribed all isolated RNA, so they sequenced expressed TCRB transcripts. There were 3.4 million or so reads on average in the naive, central memory and regulatory T cell samples. Data came from immunoSEQ multiplex PCR; TCRdb stores just in-frame clones and leaves some out. The profile shows under 350,000 clones, about 23% of them singletons. Between the trimmed V and J ends, which lost 5 bases and 8 bases, there was a span of 18 bases. Germline CDR1 reads MDHEN; CDR2 reads SYDVKM. This CDR3 contains 14 residues. Whole-study findings and limits: Shortening of TCRB CDR3s, moderate but significant, appeared in all four CD4+ subsets of Type 1 diabetes patients.

This clone was detected a few times. The antigen is not known. There was one heparinised blood draw per donor, averaging approximately 120 mL. The chain employs TRBV28 and TRBJ1-2; TRBD1 might be the D (6 bases). The sample taken for sequencing was naive CD4+ T cells from blood. This clonotype originated in a woman aged 25-40 years with type 1 diabetes. CDR3 protein: CASSQRQGSGGYTF. The CDR3 DNA reads TGTGCCAGCAGTCAACGTCAGGGGTCGGGGGGCTACACCTTC.